The 32 T cell receptor delta chains in this list originate from one sample, sequenced in a study of Vδ1+ human thymocytes. General observations from the study: In the thymus, TRG and TRD repertoires looked highly polyclonal with Gaussian CDR3 lengths.

The template was reverse-transcribed extracted RNA. CDR3 amplicons came from multiplex PCR with pooled V-gene forward and constant-region reverse primers. TCRdb reanalysed the multiplex PCR reads with CATT. The data contain about 50,000 delta-chain clones, approximately 16% of them singletons. Their recognized antigens are unknown. Specimen: Vdelta1+ gamma-delta thymocytes from the thymus. The sample's subset: FACS-sorted CD3+ TCRalphabeta- TCRVdelta1+ TCRVdelta2- thymocytes. These receptors came from a girl under three years old who had congenital heart surgery.

This clone was seen a few times. The rearrangement joins TRDV1 to TRDJ1, with 7 positions matching TRDD3. Unmatched junction bases numbered 25, after V lost 5 bases and J lost 10 bases. Germline V gene lookup returns CDR1 TSWWSYY and CDR2 QGS. The CDR3 is 18 amino acids. This CDR3 is CALGKGLLLLGIHVGLIF. In nucleotides, the CDR3 is TGTGCTCTTGGGAAAGGCCTCCTGCTACTGGGGATCCATGTAGGACTCATCTTT.

The chain recombines TRDV1 with TRDJ1; 11 bases map to TRDD3. The CDR3 sequence is 18 residues long. The J segment lost 1 base and the V segment lost 2 bases, leaving 9 bases of the junction unmatched. Germline CDR1 and CDR2: TSWWSYY and QGS. CDR3 bases: TGTGCTCTTGGGGAATTTACTGGGGGATATCCGTTCACCGATAAACTCATCTTT. It specifies CALGEFTGGYPFTDKLIF.

The V call is TRDV1, the J call TRDJ1, with 11 bases aligning to TRDD3. The V and J ends lost 0 bases and 1 base, in that order; junction bases with no gene match: 25. This CDR3 spans 24 amino acids. Germline V gene data show CDR1 as TSWWSYY and CDR2 as QGS. The CDR3 here is CALGELEIPLWGDGGYAATDKLIF. The CDR3, as DNA: TGTGCTCTTGGGGAACTAGAAATCCCCCTTTGGGGCGATGGGGGATACGCGGCCACCGATAAACTCATCTTT.

This clone was seen a handful of times. The rearrangement joins TRDV1 to TRDJ1; the D gene is possibly TRDD3 (6 bases). CDR1 is TSWWSYY, CDR2 QGS, per germline. With 0 bases removed from V and 1 base from J, the gap between germline ends came to 21 bases. CDR3 length: 19 amino acids. The CDR3 here is CALGELGVGVIESTDKLIF. The DNA of the CDR3 is TGTGCTCTTGGGGAACTAGGTGTGGGGGTTATCGAATCCACCGATAAACTCATCTTT.

This clone showed up just a few times. The chain joins TRDV1 to TRDJ1; tentative D call: TRDD2 (5 bases). Germline V gene sequence: CDR1 TSWWSYY, CDR2 QGS. CDR3 length equals 19 residues. Trimming shortened V by 3 bases and J by 0 bases, and 23 bases separated the two germline ends. For the CDR3, the DNA is TGTGCTCTTGGGGATTTCTTCCCGAAGGGGTCCAGGTACACCGATAAACTCATCTTT. This encodes CALGDFFPKGSRYTDKLIF.

Comment on this clone: A read error may produce the germline difference seen at one junction end. The V and J genes are TRDV1 and TRDJ1; a possible D gene is TRDD3 (6 bases). The CDR3 totals 16 residues. Per the germline V gene, CDR1 is TSWWSYY and CDR2 is QGS. Here the CDR3 DNA reads TGTGCCCTTGGGGGGCTCTTGGGGGTACATCACGCTAAACTCATCTTT. Residues: CALGGLLGVHHAKLIF.

A remark on this clone: Other nucleotide sequences in the sample specify the same CDR3. The rearrangement joins TRDV2 to TRDJ1; 11 bases align to TRDD3. The CDR3 length is 18 residues. Germline values: CDR1 GEAIGNYY, CDR2 EKD. V dropped 2 bases and J dropped 0; count of bases not matched to a gene: 10. CDR3 residues: CACDIVLGDTPYTDKLIF. The CDR3 region has the DNA TGTGCCTGTGACATTGTCCTGGGGGATACCCCGTACACCGATAAACTCATCTTT.

In its sample, this clone was seen a few times. V and J are TRDV1 and TRDJ1; TRDD3 agrees at 10 bases. The V and J ends lost 0 bases and 7 bases, in that order; junction bases with no gene match: 11. The CDR3 runs to 17 residues. Germline V CDR1 and CDR2: TSWWSYY, QGS. DNA for the CDR3: TGTGCTCTTGGGGAACTAAAAGGGGGATACGCAGGGTGTAAACTCATCTTT. Its translation is CALGELKGGYAGCKLIF.

The rearrangement joins TRDV1 to TRDJ1; 9 bases fit TRDD3. There are 17 residues in the CDR3. After removal of 1 base from V and 3 bases from J, the junction contained 9 bases not matched to a gene. Germline lookup yields CDR1 TSWWSYY and CDR2 QGS. The CDR3 nucleotides are TGTGCTCTTGGGGAACGTTGCGGGGATACGTTCCCCGATAAACTCATCTTT. It translates to CALGERCGDTFPDKLIF.

This clone was found a few times. Other DNA sequences in the same sample also yield this CDR3. The gene calls are TRDV1 and TRDJ1; 8 nucleotides align to TRDD3. The V gene end was trimmed by 0 bases and the J gene end by 6 bases; junction bases not matched to a gene: 12. This CDR3 region has 17 residues. CDR1 TSWWSYY and CDR2 QGS come from the germline V gene. CDR3 nucleotide sequence: TGTGCTCTTGGGGAACTTCCGGGCATGGGATACGACTATAAACTCATCTTT. This translates into CALGELPGMGYDYKLIF.

This clone was seen more than once but under ten times. This chain uses TRDV1 with TRDJ1; 8 nucleotides agree with TRDD2. After removal of 3 bases from V and 0 bases from J, the junction contained 27 bases not matched to a gene. CDR1 and CDR2 (germline): TSWWSYY, QGS. The CDR3 is 23 residues long. The chain's CDR3 is CALGDAGLPREGGTKIYTDKLIF. As DNA, the CDR3 is TGTGCTCTTGGGGATGCCGGCCTTCCTAGGGAAGGGGGCACCAAGATATACACCGATAAACTCATCTTT.

This clone appeared a single time. The chain couples TRDV1 to TRDJ1, with 8 bases aligning to TRDD3. With 4 bases clipped from V and 4 bases from J, the junction kept 26 bases outside the gene matches. The CDR3 has 21 residues. The germline V gene encodes CDR1 TSWWSYY and CDR2 QGS. This CDR3 reads CALGGITLFPPRGYPHDKLIF. CDR3 bases: TGTGCTCTTGGGGGAATTACCCTCTTCCCACCCCGGGGATACCCCCACGATAAACTCATCTTT.

This clone was observed a few times. This sequence joins TRDV1 and TRDJ1, with 8 bases aligning to TRDD3. J was trimmed by 0 bases and V by 2 bases; bases with no gene match: 14. The length of the CDR3 is 19 residues. The V gene's germline CDR1 is TSWWSYY and CDR2 QGS. The DNA for the CDR3 is TGTGCTCTTGGGGAAATCTTGGACGGAGGTGGGGGATACACCGATAAACTCATCTTT. This codes for CALGEILDGGGGYTDKLIF.

This clone has a handful of counts. The gene calls are TRDV1 and TRDJ1; TRDD3 is a possible D gene (6 bases). The germline gives CDR1 TSWWSYY, CDR2 QGS. The CDR3 loop spans 22 amino acids. The ends were cut back, 4 bases at V and 0 bases at J, with 33 bases in the middle. CDR3 sequence: CALGASLRLVVGAVPYTDKLIF. CDR3 bases: TGTGCTCTTGGGGCCTCCCTACGTCTGGTGGTGGGGGCCGTCCCGTACACCGATAAACTCATCTTT.

This chain connects TRDV1 to TRDJ1; 11 positions agree with TRDD3. The CDR3 is 19 residues long. The germline V gene has CDR1 TSWWSYY and CDR2 QGS. V gave up 1 base and J gave up 1 base; unmatched junction bases: 11. The CDR3 reads CALGERSYWGIESTDKLIF. The CDR3, as DNA: TGTGCTCTTGGGGAACGTAGTTACTGGGGGATAGAATCCACCGATAAACTCATCTTT.

The chain links TRDV1 to TRDJ1, with D perhaps TRDD2 (5 bases). Trimming stripped 2 bases from V and 4 bases from J, with 26 bases between. Germline V gene sequence: CDR1 TSWWSYY, CDR2 QGS. CDR3 size: 19 residues. The CDR3 protein is CALGEGRSYPLWVVDKLIF. CDR3 DNA sequence: TGTGCTCTTGGGGAAGGGCGGTCCTATCCCCTGTGGGTTGTCGATAAACTCATCTTT.

The genes are TRDV1 and TRDJ1; tentative D call: TRDD2 (5 bases). Germline CDR1 and CDR2: TSWWSYY and QGS. CDR3 length equals 19 residues. V was pared by 3 bases and J by 0 bases, with 23 bases between. The DNA for the CDR3 is TGTGCTCTTGGGGACACTTCATCTTCCCAGCCCCTGTACACCGATAAACTCATCTTT. Its protein product is CALGDTSSSQPLYTDKLIF.

The chain combines TRDV1 with TRDJ1, with D hard to call. Germline lookup yields CDR1 TSWWSYY and CDR2 QGS. CDR3 length: 16 amino acids. V dropped 5 bases and J dropped 0 bases, with 16 bases sitting between them. The CDR3 protein is CALGQQTAQYTDKLIF. The CDR3 nucleotides are TGTGCTCTTGGGCAGCAAACGGCCCAGTACACCGATAAACTCATCTTT.

The V gene is TRDV1, the J gene TRDJ1; D tentatively reads TRDD2 or TRDD3 (9 bases each). Trimming left V 4 bases short and J 4 bases short, with 28 bases between. The CDR3 covers 19 residues. From germline, CDR1 is TSWWSYY and CDR2 QGS. CDR3 nucleotide sequence: TGTGCTCTTGGGGGGCCTTCCTACGCTATACTGGGGGAGAACGATAAACTCATCTTT. Amino acids: CALGGPSYAILGENDKLIF.

This clone was detected only a few times. This sequence joins TRDV1 and TRDJ1; D remains ambiguous. The CDR3 totals 19 residues. V dropped 3 bases and J dropped 0 bases, with 23 bases sitting between them. Germline V gene lookup returns CDR1 TSWWSYY and CDR2 QGS. The CDR3 here is CALGDPYERGGDYTDKLIF. CDR3 DNA: TGTGCTCTTGGGGACCCTTACGAAAGAGGAGGTGATTACACCGATAAACTCATCTTT.

The chain links TRDV1 to TRDJ1; TRDD3 matches at 13 bases. This CDR3 has 20 residues. The ends lost 5 bases at V and 5 bases at J; junction bases unmatched: 20. The germline V gene has CDR1 TSWWSYY and CDR2 QGS. Here the CDR3 reads CALGRPTSATTGGYVDKLIF. CDR3 nucleotides: TGTGCTCTTGGGCGTCCTACTTCCGCAACTACTGGGGGATACGTGGATAAACTCATCTTT.

The J gene is TRDJ1, the V gene TRDV1, with 7 bases matching TRDD3. There are 24 residues in the CDR3. The germline CDR1 and CDR2 sequences are TSWWSYY and QGS. V lost 1 base, J lost 0 bases, and 29 bases stayed unmatched. The CDR3 here is CALGERGVLPRLFQSGGYTDKLIF. Here the CDR3 DNA reads TGTGCTCTTGGGGAACGGGGCGTGCTACCACGATTGTTTCAGTCCGGGGGATACACCGATAAACTCATCTTT.

The genes are TRDV1 and TRDJ1; 11 bases align to TRDD3. V was clipped by 2 bases and J by 0 bases; unmatched bases: 14. Looked up from germline, CDR1 is TSWWSYY and CDR2 is QGS. The CDR3 is made up of 20 amino acids. This CDR3 is CALGESPMGDTLLYTDKLIF. Here the CDR3 DNA reads TGTGCTCTTGGGGAATCGCCGATGGGGGATACGCTACTTTACACCGATAAACTCATCTTT.

This clone was found a few times. The rearrangement uses TRDV1 and TRDJ1, with 12 bases that match TRDD3. The germline gives CDR1 TSWWSYY, CDR2 QGS. Losses at the gene ends were 1 base for V and 1 base for J; bases not matched to a gene: 16. This CDR3 region has 21 residues. In nucleotides, the CDR3 is TGTGCTCTTGGGGAACATACCGGACCGTACTGGGGGATACCACCCACCGATAAACTCATCTTT. Translating it yields CALGEHTGPYWGIPPTDKLIF.

This clone was found a few times. V and J are TRDV1 and TRDJ1; tentative D call: TRDD3 (5 bases). The CDR3 spans 15 residues. CDR1 is TSWWSYY and CDR2 is QGS in the germline V gene. Trimming left V 9 bases short and J 0 bases short, with 17 bases between. CDR3 nucleotide sequence: TGTGCTCTCGGAGTGAGGGGAGGATACACCGATAAACTCATCTTT. Translation gives CALGVRGGYTDKLIF.

This clone was seen more than once but under ten times. The chain employs TRDV1 and TRDJ1; 11 bases line up with TRDD3. Per the germline V gene, CDR1 is TSWWSYY and CDR2 is QGS. This CDR3 comprises 18 residues. The ends lost 0 bases at V and 4 bases at J; junction bases unmatched: 10. CDR3 amino acids: CALGELPTAGGYSDKLIF. CDR3 sequence (DNA): TGTGCTCTTGGGGAACTACCTACGGCTGGGGGATACAGCGATAAACTCATCTTT.

A few counts support this clone. The junction shows a germline mismatch at one end, possibly a read error. The V and J genes are TRDV1 and TRDJ1; 7 nucleotides line up with TRDD3. Germline V gene sequence: CDR1 TSWWSYY, CDR2 QGS. There are 18 residues in the CDR3. The DNA for the CDR3 is TGTGCTCTGGGGGATCGACGCGGGGGGATGACGAGGACCGATAAACTCATCTTT. Encoded protein: CALGDRRGGMTRTDKLIF.

This clone was picked up a small number of times. The rearrangement links TRDV1 to TRDJ1, with 9 bases aligning to TRDD2. CDR1 is TSWWSYY and CDR2 is QGS in the germline V gene. The CDR3 covers 20 residues. V was clipped by 5 bases and J by 2 bases; unmatched bases: 21. The CDR3 sequence: CALGKRPFLPTKGTTDKLIF. Written as DNA, the CDR3 is TGTGCTCTTGGGAAACGTCCTTTCCTTCCTACGAAGGGGACTACCGATAAACTCATCTTT.

The chain links TRDV1 to TRDJ1; 8 nucleotides agree with TRDD3. The CDR3 loop spans 18 amino acids. Germline CDR1 TSWWSYY, CDR2 QGS. V was clipped by 2 bases and J by 3 bases; unmatched bases: 14. As DNA, the CDR3 is TGTGCTCTTGGGGAAGGCTTTACAGACTGGGGGTTGCCCGATAAACTCATCTTT. Protein: CALGEGFTDWGLPDKLIF.

There are a few counts of this clone. The chain is built from TRDV1 and TRDJ1; D uncertain. Germline V CDR1 and CDR2: TSWWSYY, QGS. This CDR3 has 20 residues. Trimming removed 0 bases from V and 5 bases from J, with 28 bases in between. The CDR3 DNA is TGTGCTCTTGGGGAACTAATCGACCGTTTCCATACACAGGGCGTAGATAAACTCATCTTT. Its protein is CALGELIDRFHTQGVDKLIF.

The chain couples TRDV1 to TRDJ1; 13 bases align to TRDD3. CDR1 and CDR2 (germline): TSWWSYY, QGS. CDR3 size: 18 residues. With 2 bases clipped from V and 1 base from J, the junction kept 7 bases outside the gene matches. CDR3 nucleotide sequence: TGTGCTCTTGGGGAATCTACTGGGGGATACGGGAGCACCGATAAACTCATCTTT. Translated: CALGESTGGYGSTDKLIF.

This rearrangement joins TRDV1 to TRDJ1, with 12 bases identical to TRDD3. Germline V CDR1 and CDR2: TSWWSYY, QGS. The CDR3 length is 22 residues. The V segment lost 0 bases and the J segment 0 bases; nucleotides outside the gene matches: 17. CDR3 in amino acids: CALGELSPPYWGILLYTDKLIF. The CDR3 DNA sequence: TGTGCTCTTGGGGAACTAAGTCCTCCGTACTGGGGGATACTCCTGTACACCGATAAACTCATCTTT.